These 25 T cell receptor beta chains came from one sample sequenced in a study of metastatic and nonmetastatic thyroid tumors. Via MiXCR, TCRdb re-called the PCR reads. The repertoire holds some 30,000 clones, with 25% to 30% as singletons. There were no patients who had received any treatment before thyroid surgery. Input material: blood. The receptors derive from a female donor with papillary thyroid cancer or a benign thyroid nodule (not recorded which). Some clones in this sample may be carry-over from other donors' samples.

CDR3 residues: CATTQVGSYEQYF. As DNA, the CDR3 is TGTGCCACCACCCAGGTTGGGTCCTACGAGCAGTACTTC. The rearrangement joins TRBV10-3 to TRBJ2-7; D is uncertain. V lost 10 bases, J lost 1 base, and 14 bases lay in between. Germline assignment: CDR1 ENHRY and CDR2 SYGVKD. The CDR3 is made up of 13 amino acids.

This clone has ten or more counts. In DNA form, the CDR3 reads TGTGCCAGCAGTCGTAAACTAGCGGGGGAATCCTACAATGAGCAGTTCTTC. It yields the protein CASSRKLAGESYNEQFF. V and J are TRBV7-8 and TRBJ2-1, with 11 bases that match TRBD2. V lost 6 bases to trimming and J lost 1 base; unmatched junction nucleotides: 8. This CDR3 has 17 amino acids. Germline assignment: CDR1 SGHVS and CDR2 FQNEAQ.

In its sample, this clone ranks as medium-sized (0.01 to 0.1%). The chain carries TRBV2 and TRBJ1-2; a weak D match, TRBD1 (6 bases). V gave up 5 bases and J gave up 12 bases, with 16 bases separating them. The germline gives CDR1 SNHLY, CDR2 FYNNEI. The CDR3 spans 12 residues. The CDR3 loop reads CASSPGEAYHTF. CDR3 bases: TGTGCCAGCAGTCCAGGGGAAGCGTATCACACCTTC. The variable domain in full, with the rest retrieved from reference TRBV2 and TRBJ1-2, is EPEVTQTPSHQVTQMGQEVILRCVPISNHLYFYWYRQILGQKVEFLVSFYNNEISEKSEIFDDQFSVERPDGSNFTLKIRSTKLEDSAMYFCASSPGEAYHTFGSGTRLTVV.

This clone appeared a few times. The chain uses TRBV6-5 and TRBJ2-7; 10 bases agree with TRBD1. Germline CDR1 is MNHEY and CDR2 is SVGAGI. This CDR3 spans 14 amino acids. V shed 2 bases, J shed 4 bases, and the junction held 2 bases outside the gene matches. The CDR3 DNA is TGTGCCAGCAGTTACGGGACAGGGGTTTACGAGCAGTACTTC. It translates to CASSYGTGVYEQYF.

In its sample, this clone was seen a few times. The CDR3 loop reads CASSLAGQATYGYTF. CDR3 DNA: TGCGCCAGCAGCTTGGCGGGACAGGCTACGTATGGCTACACCTTC. The rearrangement links TRBV5-1 to TRBJ1-2, with 8 positions matching TRBD1. The CDR3 consists of 15 residues. The junction had 6 bases not matched to a gene; V was cut back by 0 bases and J by 5 bases. CDR1 and CDR2 (germline): SGHRS, YFSETQ.

Turning to this clone: A much larger clone differs from this one at a single base, so this may be a read error. This same CDR3 is encoded by further DNA sequences in the sample. V gene TRBV11-3 combines with J gene TRBJ2-2; D is uncertain. Germline lookup yields CDR1 SGHNT and CDR2 YENEEA. Trimming shortened V by 1 base and J by 3 bases, and 9 bases separated the two germline ends. The length of the CDR3 is 15 residues. CDR3: CASSLARLHTGELFF. CDR3 in DNA: TGTGCCAGCAGCTTAGCCAGGCTTCACACCGGGGAGCTGTTTTTT.

This clone was picked up many times. The V gene is TRBV11-2, the J gene TRBJ2-7; D is possibly TRBD1 or TRBD2 (5 bases each). Germline V gives CDR1 SGHAT, CDR2 FQNNGV. V lost 3 bases, J lost 5 bases, and 11 bases lay in between. The length of the CDR3 is 13 residues. The CDR3 DNA sequence: TGTGCCAGCAGCTTGAGTCAGGGAGACGAGCAGTACTTC. Its translation is CASSLSQGDEQYF. The whole variable domain, remainder taken from reference TRBV11-2 and TRBJ2-7, is EAGVAQSPRYKIIEKRQSVAFWCNPISGHATLYWYQQILGQGPKLLIQFQNNGVVDDSQLPKDRFSAERLKGVDSTLKIQPAKLEDSAVYLCASSLSQGDEQYFGPGTRLTVT.

This clone was picked up a small number of times. At one end the junction does not follow the germline gene, possibly because of a read error. The chain joins TRBV28 to TRBJ2-2; tentative D call: TRBD2 (6 bases). Germline V gene sequence: CDR1 MDHEN, CDR2 SYDVKM. The CDR3 covers 16 residues. The CDR3 sequence: CANSLDRGRLTGELFF. For the CDR3, the DNA is TGTGCCAACAGTTTAGATAGAGGGAGGTTAACCGGGGAGCTGTTTTTT.

Many counts were recorded for this clone. This chain connects TRBV7-8 to TRBJ2-5; 9 nucleotides agree with TRBD2. Unmatched junction bases numbered 13, after V lost 3 bases and J lost 2 bases. The CDR3 length is 18 residues. Germline V CDR1 and CDR2: SGHVS, FQNEAQ. This chain's CDR3 is CASSFPLNRLAAQETQYF. CDR3 sequence (DNA): TGTGCCAGCAGCTTCCCCCTGAATCGACTAGCGGCACAAGAGACCCAGTACTTC.

This clone was seen many times. This chain uses TRBV14 with TRBJ1-1; perhaps TRBD1 as D (6 bases). The CDR3 totals 15 residues. CDR1 is SGHDN and CDR2 is FVKESK in the germline V gene. Trimming pared 0 bases from V and 4 bases from J, leaving 12 bases between. CDR3 residues: CASSQDPAGVTEAFF. In DNA form, the CDR3 reads TGTGCCAGCAGCCAAGATCCCGCAGGGGTCACTGAAGCTTTCTTT.

V usage is TRBV2 and J usage is TRBJ2-3, with 12 bases fitting TRBD1. CDR1 and CDR2 from the germline V gene are SNHLY and FYNNEI. V dropped 7 bases and J dropped 6; count of bases not matched to a gene: 11. This CDR3 is 16 amino acids long. CDR3 DNA sequence: TGTGCCAGCACCCACGCGGGACAGGGGGCGGGTGATACGCAGTATTTT. This translates into CASTHAGQGAGDTQYF.

There are a few counts of this clone. The chain joins TRBV6-2 or TRBV6-3 to TRBJ2-7; the D is unclear. V was pared by 0 bases and J by 5 bases, with 5 bases between. This CDR3 contains 12 residues. Germline values: CDR1 MNHEY, CDR2 SVGEGT. CDR3 residues: CASSYSIDEQYF. The CDR3 bases are TGTGCCAGCAGTTACTCAATCGACGAGCAGTACTTC.

This clone was seen a handful of times. This chain joins TRBV6-4 and TRBJ1-1; 9 bases align to TRBD1. The CDR3 runs to 14 residues. Germline-derived CDR1 and CDR2 are MRHNA and SNTAGT. J lost 5 bases, V lost 0 bases, and 1 base had no gene match. CDR3 in amino acids: CASSDSDRGTEAFF. The CDR3 DNA is TGTGCCAGCAGTGACTCTGACAGGGGGACTGAAGCTTTCTTT.

The CDR3 sequence: CASIGGRSGANVLTF. In DNA form, the CDR3 reads TGTGCCAGCATCGGGGGCCGCTCTGGGGCCAACGTCCTGACTTTC. The chain uses TRBV6-1 and TRBJ2-6, with D tentatively TRBD1 or TRBD2 (6 bases each). The CDR3 is 15 amino acids. Deletions cut 7 bases from V and 0 bases from J, with 10 bases between. Per germline, CDR1 MNHNS and CDR2 SASEGT.

The gene calls are TRBV11-2 and TRBJ2-3, with D perhaps TRBD2 (6 bases). V lost 5 bases and J lost 0, with 15 bases in between. CDR3 length equals 16 residues. Germline CDR1 is SGHAT and CDR2 is FQNNGV. CDR3 region: CASSPTGESSTDTQYF. For the CDR3, the DNA is TGTGCCAGCAGCCCGACGGGGGAGTCTAGCACAGATACGCAGTATTTT.

V gene TRBV4-2 combines with J gene TRBJ2-1; D not resolved. CDR3 length: 14 residues. With 1 base removed from V and 3 bases from J, the gap between germline ends came to 7 bases. Germline assignment: CDR1 LGHNA and CDR2 YNFKEQ. CDR3 loop: CASSQGNSYNEQFF. The CDR3 bases are TGTGCCAGCAGCCAAGGCAACAGCTACAATGAGCAGTTCTTC.

In its sample, this clone ranks as medium-sized (0.01 to 0.1%). CDR3 sequence: CASVRQAGGEQYF. In nucleotides, the CDR3 is TGTGCCAGCGTCAGGCAGGCCGGGGGCGAGCAGTACTTC. The chain has TRBV6-1 and TRBJ2-7; a weak D match, TRBD2 (6 bases). CDR1 MNHNS and CDR2 SASEGT come from the germline V gene. The CDR3 is 13 residues long. V was cut by 8 bases and J by 6 bases, with 17 bases left in between.

This clone was picked up many times. Other DNA variants within this sample encode the same CDR3. The CDR3, as DNA: TGTGCCAGCAGCTTAGAGCTGAACACTGAAGCTTTCTTT. It encodes CASSLELNTEAFF. The V gene is TRBV13, the J gene TRBJ1-1, with unresolved D. CDR3 length equals 13 residues. CDR1 PRHDT and CDR2 FYEKMQ come from the germline V gene (reference sequence). V gave up 1 base and J gave up 0 bases, with 3 bases separating them.

This clone turned up a few times. This chain joins TRBV5-1 and TRBJ2-2, with D possibly being TRBD1 or TRBD2 (5 bases each). Deletions cut 2 bases from V and 4 bases from J, with 12 bases between. Germline loops: CDR1 SGHRS, CDR2 YFSETQ. The CDR3 spans 15 residues. The CDR3 region has the DNA TGCGCCAGCAGCTTTACTAGGGGACCCACCGGGGAGCTGTTTTTT. Translation gives CASSFTRGPTGELFF.

The chain joins TRBV4-1 to TRBJ1-1; unclear D gene. V was trimmed by 3 bases and J by 1 base, leaving 18 bases between them. The CDR3 is 17 amino acids. Germline V gene sequence: CDR1 MGHRA, CDR2 YSYEKL. The DNA of the CDR3 is TGCGCCAGCAGCCACCCGGGAGCCCCGGAGAGGAACACTGAAGCTTTCTTT. It codes for CASSHPGAPERNTEAFF.

CDR3 DNA sequence: TGTGCCAGCAGCCTGACTAGCGGGAGCAATGAGCAGTTCTTC. Translation: CASSLTSGSNEQFF. The chain uses TRBV7-9 and TRBJ2-1; 12 nucleotides align to TRBD2. CDR1 is SEHNR and CDR2 is FQNEAQ in the germline V gene (reference sequence). V dropped 5 bases and J dropped 6; count of bases not matched to a gene: 2. This CDR3 has 14 amino acids.

Many counts were recorded for this clone. J is TRBJ1-1 and V is TRBV19; D ambiguous. The CDR3 sequence is 13 residues long. Trimming shortened V by 3 bases and J by 7 bases, and 12 bases separated the two germline ends. Germline V gene sequence: CDR1 LNHDA, CDR2 SQIVND (reference sequence). The CDR3 loop reads CASSMGSAIEAFF. DNA of the CDR3: TGTGCCAGTAGTATGGGGTCAGCAATTGAAGCTTTCTTT.

This clone has ten or more counts. The chain is built from TRBV5-1 and TRBJ2-3; the D call may be TRBD1 or TRBD2 (5 bases each). The CDR3 loop spans 14 amino acids. The germline V gene encodes CDR1 SGHRS and CDR2 YFSETQ. V dropped 8 bases and J dropped 2 bases, with 15 bases sitting between them. The CDR3 loop reads CASATGTTTDTQYF. The CDR3 DNA sequence: TGCGCCAGTGCTACTGGGACCACCACAGATACGCAGTATTTT.

V usage is TRBV28 and J usage is TRBJ2-7, with D tentatively TRBD2 (5 bases). The V gene's germline CDR1 is MDHEN and CDR2 SYDVKM. The CDR3 has 10 residues. Deletions cut 6 bases from V and 7 bases from J, with 7 bases between. The CDR3 loop reads CASSTREQYF. The CDR3 region has the DNA TGTGCCAGCAGCACTAGGGAGCAGTACTTC.

By share of the sample, this clone is medium-sized. The V gene is TRBV27, the J gene TRBJ2-3; D remains unclear. Germline CDR1 MNHEY, CDR2 SMNVEV (reference sequence). This CDR3 comprises 12 residues. The ends were cut back, 6 bases at V and 6 bases at J, with 10 bases in the middle. CDR3 region: CASSTGWDTQYF. The CDR3, as DNA: TGTGCCAGCAGCACTGGGTGGGATACGCAGTATTTT.